This TCR beta chain was found in a study of blood T cell repertoires in COVID-19. About the study: Sources were T cells, B-cell-depleted T cells, or PBMCs; the material itself was cDNA or gDNA.

Original processing notes: Nucleated cell counts were estimated from reference gene primer amplification. Clones were sequenced by immunoSEQ multiplex PCR, and TCRdb holds only the in-frame ones, with some missing. D and trimming come from the DNA, and the V and J calls and clone size come from that table. The sample lists some 130,000 clones; more than 60% were seen once. Germline V CDR1 and CDR2: MDHEN, SYDVKM. The CDR3 has 14 amino acids. The ends lost 5 bases at V and 0 bases at J; junction bases unmatched: 2. Sample: peripheral blood. The TCR originated in a woman between 70 and 85 years old with acute or convalescent COVID-19. The chain couples TRBV28 to TRBJ2-3, with 7 bases that match TRBD1. The CDR3 nucleotides read TGTGCCAGCAGTGTGACAGGGAGCACAGATACGCAGTATTTT. This encodes CASSVTGSTDTQYF.